Included here is one TCR beta chain sequence, with context. This entry comes from a study of blood T cell repertoires in COVID-19. Study details: Collection of acute and convalescent COVID-19 samples took place in the United States, Italy and Spain.

Original methodology: The authors estimated nucleated cell counts from reference gene primer amplification. Libraries were prepared by immunoSEQ multiplex PCR; TCRdb keeps only in-frame clonotypes and omits some of them. For V, J and clone size, that table is used; D and trimming come from the DNA. The table has roughly 220,000 clones, 80% to 90% seen once. The germline gives CDR1 SGHVS, CDR2 FQNEAQ. There are 14 residues in the CDR3. The V gene end was trimmed by 5 bases and the J gene end by 5 bases; junction bases not matched to a gene: 8. The source material was peripheral blood. The clonotype originates from a man between 50 and 59 years old who had recovered from COVID-19. The chain carries TRBV7-8 and TRBJ1-1, with TRBD1 identical over 7 bases. The CDR3: CASSRTGDSTEAFF. CDR3 sequence (DNA): TGTGCCAGCAGCCGAACAGGGGATTCTACTGAAGCTTTCTTT.